The 32 T cell receptor beta chains listed next were all sequenced from one sample in a study of blood T cells in healthy people across ages. With a J-beta primer mix and a sample-barcoded 5' primer, a second PCR ran about 7 to 12 cycles. TCRdb redid the calling of the 5' RACE reads with MiXCR, one entry per CDR3 protein. Of more than 900,000 distinct CDR3 sequences in the sample, around 27% were seen once. The sample also formed part of further work on T cells of mothers and their children.

The sequenced material came from blood. The receptor set was obtained from a girl under 10 years old in good health.

The chain couples TRBV7-9 to TRBJ2-3; 12 bases line up with TRBD2. The CDR3 totals 18 residues. The V gene's germline CDR1 is SEHNR and CDR2 FQNEAQ (reference sequence). J lost 5 bases, V lost 1 base, and 10 bases had no gene match. The CDR3 DNA follows: TGTGCCAGCAGCTTAGAGCTAGCGGGGGGGTCTTTCGTAGATACGCAGTATTTT. Protein sequence: CASSLELAGGSFVDTQYF.

This clonotype was picked up a small number of times. One junction end disagrees with the germline gene, perhaps due to a read error. The chain links TRBV29-1 to TRBJ2-5; D ambiguous. Germline CDR1 is SQVTM and CDR2 is ANQGSEA. The CDR3 length is 8 residues. The CDR3 reads CSDGFQCF. The DNA of the CDR3 is TGCAGCGACGGTTTCCAGTGCTTC.

This clonotype was observed a handful of times. This chain connects TRBV2 to TRBJ1-4, with D unclear. This CDR3 comprises 15 residues. Per the germline V gene, CDR1 is SNHLY and CDR2 is FYNNEI. Trimming took off 6 bases at V and 8 bases at J, with 19 bases between the two ends. The CDR3 DNA is TGTGCCAGCAGCCTAGAAATGGGAAGGACCGAAAAACTGTTTTTT. Protein sequence: CASSLEMGRTEKLFF.

This clonotype was picked up a small number of times. CDR3 sequence (DNA): TGTGCCAGCAGTGGAAGAGTAGCGGAGACCCAGTACTTC. It encodes CASSGRVAETQYF. The chain couples TRBV2 to TRBJ2-5; tentatively, D is TRBD2 (5 bases). The V and J ends lost 4 bases and 5 bases respectively, with 11 bases between them. Germline V lookup: CDR1 SNHLY, CDR2 FYNNEI. There are 13 residues in the CDR3.

This chain uses TRBV12-3 or TRBV12-4 with TRBJ1-2; weak D call: TRBD1 (6 bases). The CDR3 has 11 amino acids. Trimming pared 6 bases from V and 10 bases from J, leaving 12 bases between. The CDR3 here is CASRVDRPYTF. The CDR3 bases are TGTGCCAGCAGGGTAGACAGGCCCTACACCTTC.

V usage is TRBV5-1 and J usage is TRBJ2-2; no reliable D call. Germline V lookup: CDR1 SGHRS, CDR2 YFSETQ. Trimming removed 2 bases at V and 2 bases at J, with 10 bases between. The CDR3 runs 15 residues. CDR3: CASSFTTINTGELFF. The CDR3 region has the DNA TGCGCCAGCAGCTTTACTACCATTAACACCGGGGAGCTGTTTTTT.

The chain carries TRBV3-1 and TRBJ1-2; no definite D call. Per germline, CDR1 LGHDT and CDR2 YNNKEL (reference sequence). Trimming removed 0 bases from V and 4 bases from J, with 6 bases in between. The CDR3 extends over 13 amino acids. The CDR3 spells CASSQDQIYGYTF. Written as DNA, the CDR3 is TGTGCCAGCAGCCAAGACCAGATCTATGGCTACACCTTC.

The V gene is TRBV11-3, the J gene TRBJ1-1; 10 nucleotides align to TRBD1. The V gene's germline CDR1 is SGHNT and CDR2 YENEEA. The CDR3 runs to 16 residues. V shed 3 bases and J 3 bases; nucleotides not matched to a gene: 7. The CDR3 region is CASSFSGTGAHTEAFF. DNA for the CDR3: TGTGCCAGCAGCTTTTCCGGGACAGGGGCCCACACTGAAGCTTTCTTT.

This clonotype has only a few counts. V and J are TRBV7-9 and TRBJ2-1; tentatively, D is TRBD2 (6 bases). Germline-derived CDR1 and CDR2 are SEHNR and FQNEAQ (reference sequence). V lost 3 bases and J lost 8, with 14 bases in between. The CDR3 is 14 amino acids. The CDR3 nucleotides read TGTGCCAGCAGCTTTGCTGGCCCTAGCGATGAGCAGTTCTTC. It is translated as CASSFAGPSDEQFF.

This rearrangement joins TRBV27 to TRBJ1-4; 10 positions match TRBD1. Germline V gives CDR1 MNHEY, CDR2 SMNVEV (reference sequence). With V trimmed by 3 bases and J by 7 bases, 5 bases remained unmatched. The CDR3 length is 15 residues. DNA of the CDR3: TGTGCCAGCAGTTTCTCCGGACAGGGGGGTGAAAAACTGTTTTTT. Translation gives CASSFSGQGGEKLFF.

The rearrangement joins TRBV2 to TRBJ2-5, with D hard to call. The germline V and J ends were trimmed by 1 base and 4 bases, with 10 bases remaining between them. In germline, CDR1 is SNHLY, CDR2 FYNNEI. The CDR3 spans 14 residues. The DNA of the CDR3 is TGTGCCAGCAGTGAAGTTGGGCGCGTAGAGACCCAGTACTTC. It encodes CASSEVGRVETQYF. Supplemented by reference TRBV2 and TRBJ2-5, the full variable domain reads EPEVTQTPSHQVTQMGQEVILRCVPISNHLYFYWYRQILGQKVEFLVSFYNNEISEKSEIFDDQFSVERPDGSNFTLKIRSTKLEDSAMYFCASSEVGRVETQYFGPGTRLLVL.

The rearrangement links TRBV5-6 to TRBJ2-1; D remains ambiguous. Trimming left V 0 bases short and J 7 bases short, with 14 bases between. The CDR3 runs 15 residues. Germline CDR1 is SGHDT and CDR2 is YYEEEE. Here the CDR3 DNA reads TGTGCCAGCAGCTTGGGACCAAACGTTCTTAATGAGCAGTTCTTC. Translated, it gives CASSLGPNVLNEQFF.

This clonotype came up a few times. This rearrangement joins TRBV29-1 to TRBJ2-5, with 11 bases matching TRBD2. Germline V CDR1 and CDR2: SQVTM, ANQGSEA. This CDR3 is 15 amino acids long. The J segment lost 5 bases and the V segment lost 4 bases, leaving 9 bases of the junction unmatched. The CDR3 bases are TGCAGCGTTGGGCATAGCGGGGGGGCCGGGGAGACCCAGTACTTC. Translated, it gives CSVGHSGGAGETQYF.

This clonotype has only a few counts. The V gene is TRBV28, the J gene TRBJ2-4, with D perhaps matching TRBD1 (5 bases). V was trimmed by 7 bases and J by 3 bases, leaving 10 bases between them. The germline CDR1 and CDR2 sequences are MDHEN and SYDVKM. The CDR3 runs 13 residues. CDR3 region: CASILQGKNIQYF. CDR3 nucleotide sequence: TGTGCCAGCATCCTTCAGGGCAAAAACATTCAGTACTTC.

V gene TRBV14 combines with J gene TRBJ2-5; D unresolved. The CDR3 runs 12 residues. V lost 2 bases and J 5 bases, leaving 6 bases between the germline ends. Germline V gene lookup returns CDR1 SGHDN and CDR2 FVKESK. Here the CDR3 DNA reads TGTGCCAGCAGCCAATTGCGGGAGACCCAGTACTTC. Its protein product is CASSQLRETQYF.

The chain employs TRBV9 and TRBJ2-5, with TRBD2 matching 11 bases. The better agreement between TRBJ2-1 and the DNA end casts doubt on the J call. Germline V gene data show CDR1 as SGDLS and CDR2 as YYNGEE. The CDR3 length is 16 residues. CDR3 sequence: CASSVSGRAYENEQFF. The CDR3 DNA follows: TGTGCCAGCAGCGTTAGCGGGAGGGCCTATGAGAATGAGCAGTTCTTC.

This clonotype was seen many times. The rearrangement links TRBV27 to TRBJ2-5; maybe TRBD2 (7 bases). Germline lookup yields CDR1 MNHEY and CDR2 SMNVEV (reference sequence). The V gene lost 5 bases and the J gene lost 2 bases, with 15 bases spanning the gap. The CDR3 has 15 residues. CDR3 DNA: TGTGCCAGCAGTCCTGGGGGGGGGCGACAAGAGACCCAGTACTTC. This codes for CASSPGGGRQETQYF.

This clonotype was counted at least ten times. The CDR3, as DNA: TGCAGCGTTGACAGGGGCTATGGCTACACCTTC. Its translation: CSVDRGYGYTF. This chain uses TRBV29-1 with TRBJ1-2, with a tentative D call TRBD1 (6 bases). The V end was cut by 3 bases, the J end by 4 bases, with 6 bases between. The CDR3 consists of 11 residues. CDR1 is SQVTM and CDR2 is ANQGSEA in the germline V gene.

The chain has TRBV23-1 and TRBJ2-3; TRBD2 agrees at 8 bases. TRBV23-1 qualifies as an ORF whose function is uncertain. This CDR3 is built from 12 residues. V was pared by 4 bases and J by 12 bases, with 6 bases of the junction left unmatched. The DNA of the CDR3 is TGCGCCAGCAGTCTAGAGGGGACTAGTCAGTATTTT. Translation gives CASSLEGTSQYF.

The chain carries TRBV12-3 or TRBV12-4 and TRBJ2-2; perhaps TRBD2 as D (5 bases). The CDR3 extends over 13 amino acids. The ends were cut back, 7 bases at V and 7 bases at J, with 13 bases in the middle. CDR3 in DNA: TGTGCCAGCATTCCGAGGGTCGGCGGGGAGCTGTTTTTT. The encoded protein is CASIPRVGGELFF.

This chain links TRBV20-1 with TRBJ1-2; no definite D call. Germline CDR1 is DFQATT and CDR2 is SNEGSKA (reference sequence). The V end was cut by 0 bases, the J end by 2 bases, with 10 bases between. The length of the CDR3 is 14 residues. In DNA, the CDR3 is TGCAGTGCTAGAGATAAAGGACTAAACTATGGCTACACCTTC. It is translated as CSARDKGLNYGYTF.

This rearrangement joins TRBV9 to TRBJ2-7, with no clear D. Germline CDR1 reads SGDLS; CDR2 reads YYNGEE. Trimming stripped 3 bases from V and 2 bases from J, with 9 bases between. There are 13 residues in the CDR3. The CDR3 DNA reads as TGTGCCAGCAGCGCTGATGTAACCTACGAGCAGTACTTC. Encoded protein: CASSADVTYEQYF.

The rearrangement links TRBV29-1 to TRBJ2-5; the D call may be TRBD1 or TRBD2 (11 bases each). The end of the DNA is better explained by TRBJ2-7, so the J call may be wrong. The CDR3 length is 17 residues. Germline lookup yields CDR1 SQVTM and CDR2 ANQGSEA. DNA for the CDR3: TGCAGCGTAGAGGACAGGGGGCAGGCTAGCGGGAGGAACGAGCAGTACTTC. Amino acid sequence: CSVEDRGQASGRNEQYF.

The CDR3 loop is CASSPIGTSGGAGELFF. The CDR3 bases are TGCGCCAGCAGTCCTATTGGGACTAGCGGGGGGGCCGGGGAGCTGTTTTTT. This chain connects TRBV4-1 to TRBJ2-2; TRBD2 matches at 16 bases. This CDR3 is built from 17 residues. Germline V lookup: CDR1 MGHRA, CDR2 YSYEKL. Unmatched junction bases numbered 7, after V lost 6 bases and J lost 6 bases.

The V and J genes are TRBV2 and TRBJ2-7, with D possibly being TRBD2 (7 bases). Trimming removed 7 bases at V and 4 bases at J, with 11 bases between. CDR3 length: 12 amino acids. Germline CDR1 SNHLY, CDR2 FYNNEI. The CDR3 bases are TGTGCCAGCATACGGGGGGCGTACGAGCAGTACTTC. This translates into CASIRGAYEQYF.

J is TRBJ2-5 and V is TRBV5-1; 8 nucleotides align to TRBD2. Matching the DNA end better, TRBJ2-1 makes the J call doubtful. Germline V gene data show CDR1 as SGHRS and CDR2 as YFSETQ. The length of the CDR3 is 15 residues. The CDR3 coding sequence is TGCGCCAGCAGCTTGCCGGGAGGGCCTGACAATGAGCAGTTCTTC. This encodes CASSLPGGPDNEQFF.

This clonotype occurred a few times. The chain has TRBV29-1 and TRBJ1-2; D ambiguous. V lost 7 bases and J 5 bases, leaving 20 bases between the germline ends. The germline gives CDR1 SQVTM, CDR2 ANQGSEA. This CDR3 spans 14 amino acids. The CDR3 is CSARTDLTRYGYTF. The CDR3 DNA is TGCAGCGCGCGCACCGACCTGACTCGGTATGGCTACACCTTC.

The CDR3 DNA follows: TGTGCCTCAAAGACCGACCTGGGCGAGACCCAGTACTTC. It codes for CASKTDLGETQYF. The V call is TRBV28, the J call TRBJ2-5; unclear D gene. Germline CDR1 and CDR2: MDHEN and SYDVKM. This CDR3 has 13 amino acids. V was shortened by 11 bases and J by 5 bases, with 18 bases between the two germline ends.

This chain joins TRBV28 and TRBJ2-5; TRBD2 matches 9 bases. The J call may be mistaken, given a closer DNA end match to TRBJ2-1. The CDR3 totals 17 residues. Germline CDR1 is MDHEN and CDR2 is SYDVKM. CDR3 loop: CASSLGGGGGLYNEQFF. CDR3 in DNA: TGTGCCAGCAGTTTGGGGGGCGGGGGGGGACTTTACAATGAGCAGTTCTTC.

This clonotype showed up just a few times. This chain connects TRBV4-1 to TRBJ1-1; no clear D gene. V lost 0 bases and J lost 8, with 13 bases in between. The CDR3 sequence is 14 residues long. Germline values: CDR1 MGHRA, CDR2 YSYEKL. The CDR3 here is CASSQDPQTSEAFF. CDR3 in DNA: TGCGCCAGCAGCCAAGACCCCCAGACTTCAGAAGCTTTCTTT.

The rearrangement uses TRBV3-1 and TRBJ1-2; D remains unclear. CDR3 length: 12 residues. The ends were cut back, 4 bases at V and 6 bases at J, with 9 bases in the middle. Germline CDR1 reads LGHDT; CDR2 reads YNNKEL (reference sequence). For the CDR3, the DNA is TGTGCCAGCAGCCCGGGTGAACATGGCTACACCTTC. Encoded protein: CASSPGEHGYTF.

This clonotype has only a few counts. V is TRBV10-2 and J is TRBJ2-1, with TRBD2 matching 11 bases. The CDR3 runs 14 residues. CDR1 and CDR2 from the germline V gene are WSHSY and SAAADI. The V gene end was trimmed by 10 bases and the J gene end by 11 bases; junction bases not matched to a gene: 13. CDR3 sequence reads: CATGTSGLYTQQFF. The CDR3 nucleotides read TGCGCCACTGGGACTAGCGGTCTATACACCCAGCAGTTCTTC.